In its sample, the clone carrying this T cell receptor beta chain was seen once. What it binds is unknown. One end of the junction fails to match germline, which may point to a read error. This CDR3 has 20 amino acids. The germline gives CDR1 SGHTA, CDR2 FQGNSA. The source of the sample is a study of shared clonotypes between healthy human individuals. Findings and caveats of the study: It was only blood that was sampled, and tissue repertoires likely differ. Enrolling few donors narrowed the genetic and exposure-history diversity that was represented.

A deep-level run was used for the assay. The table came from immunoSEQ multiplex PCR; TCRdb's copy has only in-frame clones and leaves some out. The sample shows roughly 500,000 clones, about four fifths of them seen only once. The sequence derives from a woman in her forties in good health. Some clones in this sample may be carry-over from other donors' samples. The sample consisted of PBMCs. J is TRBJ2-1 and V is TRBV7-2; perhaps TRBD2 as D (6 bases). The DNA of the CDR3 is TGTGCCAGCAGCCTAGCCGAACTGCGGACTAACCCGGACTCCTACAATGAGCAGTTCTTC. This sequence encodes CASSLAELRTNPDSYNEQFF.